This entry features one T cell receptor (beta chain) sequence. There is no known antigen for this receptor. Base quality data are lacking; no much larger clone is found one base away. This specimen comes from a study of beta chain features in type 1 diabetes listed by TCRdb under 2018. In the study overall: Mean age, gender distribution, total cell number and subset yield were not different between patients and healthy donors. A total of roughly 98,000,000 sorted cells were examined across all samples, and a strong correlation was observed between cell number per subset and RNA yield. Whereas all 30 or so donors provided naive and central memory subsets, regulatory and stem cell-like memory subsets were isolated from just 8 patients and roughly eight healthy donors. The study compared TCRB repertoires of sorted circulating CD4+ T cell subsets between recently diagnosed type 1 diabetes patients and matched healthy donors. The full study reports these points: Naive, central memory and regulatory TCRB repertoires appeared more similar among patients than among healthy donors. Because cDNA was sequenced instead of genomic DNA, highly expressing activated cells could be over-represented, though the groups showed no difference in activation or CD3 levels. Shorter templates might be favored by PCR, yet because patient and control samples were amplified and corrected together, any such skew would affect both groups equally. Only small numbers of individuals were included in the HLA sub-analyses, which left unresolved whether HLA type had any influence on TCRB rearrangement. In all four CD4+ subsets, TCRB CDR3 length was moderately but significantly shorter in type 1 diabetes patients. Patients with type 1 diabetes made fewer insertions and deleted more nucleotides at VDJ recombination sites, implying thymic rearrangement abnormalities.

From the cysteine up to the phenylalanine, the CDR3 has a length of 11 residues. The only DNA kept is the CDR3, 33 bases in frame from the first base. V is clipped by 7 bases and J by 2 bases, and the sequence between their germline boundaries is 6 bases long. CDR1 and CDR2 were assigned from the germline V gene as SGHRS and YFSETQ. Each donor gave one peripheral blood draw, roughly 120 mL on average, collected into heparinised tubes. A BD FACSAria II and a panel including CD45RO, CCR7, CD25, CD127, CD95 and CD27 were used to sort naive, central memory, regulatory and stem cell-like memory CD4+ T cells. Purity was above 95% for every sorted population. PBMCs were isolated immediately by Lymphoprep density gradient centrifugation and stained directly without culture. So that batch effects would be minimized, each experiment stained and sorted samples in pairs, pairing one healthy donor with one patient.

All of the isolated RNA was reverse transcribed with the High Capacity cDNA Reverse Transcription Kit, so expressed TCRB transcripts were sequenced. Deep immunoSEQ sequencing was applied to naive, central memory and regulatory T cell samples, giving an average of roughly 3.5 million total reads per sample. After sorted cells were lysed in RLT buffer, RNA was extracted with DNase-treated RNeasy Micro or Mini kits, with the choice depending on cell number. Each cell subset was processed on its own to prevent cross-contamination, while patient and healthy donor samples were processed together. Using the immunoSEQ multiplex PCR, TCRB sequences were amplified from cDNA into 87-bp fragments spanning the CDR3 region. Sequencing of the amplicons was done on the Illumina HiSeq platform. On the study's bioinformatics: Synthetic template baselines were used to correct PCR bias computationally, reads within Hamming distance 2 were collapsed, and singletons that could not be merged were discarded. Reads were aligned to IMGT to assign V, D and J genes, CDR3 length, and insertions or deletions at six rearrangement sites. Clonotype counts were normalized to sorted cell number within each subset before computing true diversity and Gini coefficients with the tcR R package. Repertoire sharing was quantified using the overlap coefficient calculated on TCRB nucleotide sequences. In TCRdb, the immuneACCESS table is reduced to in-frame sequences with V and J assigned. These tables do not hold every clone; where another copy was compared, an unresolved V gene accounts for under half, and the others remain unexplained. For V, J and clone size, that table is used; D and trimming come from the DNA. The sample table shows 310,000 or so clones, and approximately 9.7% are seen once. The top ten constitute around 1% of the sample.

The clonotype was recovered from a man aged 30 to 39 with type 1 diabetes. Recombination connected TRBV5-1 to TRBJ2-5, with the D gene call left open. Input material: central memory CD4+ T cells from blood. The CDR3 protein is CASAKQETQYF. Read as DNA, the sequence is TGCGCCAGCGCTAAACAAGAGACCCAGTACTTC.